This T cell receptor beta chain originates from a study of shared clonotypes between healthy human individuals. Study-wide background: The plates for each donor numbered three CD4 naive, three CD4 memory, two CD8 naive and one CD8 memory.

Germline V gene lookup returns CDR1 GTSNPN and CDR2 SVGIG (reference sequence). The ends were cut back, 4 bases at V and 6 bases at J, with 16 bases in the middle. The CDR3 spans 14 residues. CD4+ cells were split into CD45RA+ naive and CD45RA-negative memory subsets. The data were produced by immunoSEQ multiplex PCR, yet TCRdb's version contains in-frame clones alone and is incomplete. The table records just over 2,000,000 clones, 85% to 95% of them present only once. Concerning this clone itself: Its antigen remains unknown.

Study-wide results and caveats: The study drew on few donors, limiting represented genetic and exposure-history diversity. It was the non-shared clonotypes that had lower generation probabilities than clonotypes shared by all four donors.

The sequenced material came from naive CD4+ T cells sorted from blood. Subset reported: CD45RA+ positively selected. V usage is TRBV30 and J usage is TRBJ2-1; D is uncertain. The TCR comes from a man between 18 and 35 years old in good health. The CDR3: CAWTDGPVPNEQFF. CDR3 sequence (DNA): TGTGCCTGGACCGACGGCCCCGTACCCAATGAGCAGTTCTTC.